This TCR beta chain was observed in a study of cytomegalovirus exposure and HLA in healthy donors. 13 Jbeta primers and 60 Vbeta primers were used for the PCR. TCRdb keeps only in-frame clones here, not all; method: immunoSEQ multiplex PCR. The data show about 200,000 clones, approximately 80% seen once. Sequenced input: PBMCs. The source is a woman aged 25 to 39 in good health and CMV-seronegative.

The CDR3 sequence is CASSPRGTSGIIRGELFF. The CDR3 DNA is TGTGCCAGCAGCCCCCGGGGGACTAGCGGGATCATCAGAGGGGAGCTGTTTTTT. The rearrangement links TRBV7-3 to TRBJ2-2; 13 bases agree with TRBD2. Unmatched junction bases numbered 14, after V lost 5 bases and J lost 8 bases. The germline V gene encodes CDR1 SGHTA and CDR2 FQGTGA. The CDR3 covers 18 residues.